This T cell receptor (beta chain) comes out of a study of CD8 T cells in ankylosing spondylitis. The CDR3 contains 16 residues. Trimming cost V 0 bases and J 7 bases, with 17 bases left between them. Looked up from germline, CDR1 is SGDLS and CDR2 is YYNGEE. Overall study results and limits: It appeared that ankylosing spondylitis blood was characterized by a TCR beta motif of fewer than ten highly homologous variants. Matched synovial fluid from ankylosing spondylitis patients was reported to be enriched for disease-linked clones. Disease-linked clones, CD8+, were relatively rare in peripheral blood.

The TCR beta libraries were generated through quantitative 5'-RACE incorporating molecular barcodes. From the 5' RACE reads, TCRdb called clonotypes with MiXCR, one entry per CDR3 protein. The sample contains tens of thousands of distinct CDR3 sequences, 4% of which appear only once. This clonotype was recorded at least ten times. As yet, its antigen is unknown. This chain uses TRBV9 with TRBJ2-1; the D is unclear. The clonotype originates from a female donor with ankylosing spondylitis or in good health (not recorded which). Sequenced material: blood, either unsorted or a sorted T cell fraction (not recorded which). The CDR3 region is CASSVGPDLPQNEQFF. CDR3 DNA: TGTGCCAGCAGCGTAGGCCCCGATCTACCACAGAATGAGCAGTTCTTC.